This paragraph reports one T cell receptor beta chain. These data are taken from a study of technical replicates of blood from a handful of donors. CDR1 is SEHNR, CDR2 FQNEAQ, per germline (reference sequence). The CDR3 has 15 residues. V was cut by 1 base and J by 3 bases, with 13 bases left in between. Measured with immunoSEQ multiplex PCR; TCRdb has only the in-frame clones, and not every one. The sample records under 95,000 clones, approximately 94% being singletons. The sequence derives from a human donor in good health. The sequenced material came from T cells isolated from PBMCs. The rearrangement links TRBV7-9 to TRBJ2-7; D remains unclear. CDR3 DNA sequence: TGTGCCAGCAGCTTAGACGCCCTGAACTACTACGAGCAGTACTTC. Amino acids: CASSLDALNYYEQYF.